This T cell receptor beta chain was observed in a study of blood T cell repertoires in COVID-19. Study summary: From T cells, B-cell-depleted T cells, or PBMCs came the material, which was cDNA or gDNA.

As originally analysed: Estimation of nucleated cell counts was performed using reference gene primer amplification. The data were produced by immunoSEQ multiplex PCR, yet TCRdb's version contains in-frame clones alone and is incomplete. V and J calls and clone size follow that table, whereas D and trimming were derived from the DNA. The repertoire holds 150,000 or so clones, with around four fifths as singletons. The CDR3 runs to 15 residues. J lost 2 bases, V lost 5 bases, and 7 bases had no gene match. Germline V CDR1 and CDR2: SGHAT, FQNNGV. This clone came up once. Sequenced material: PBMCs or T cells enriched from blood (not recorded which). The chain joins TRBV11-2 to TRBJ2-3; 7 bases fit TRBD1. The receptor comes from a woman aged 55-75 years who had recovered from COVID-19. CDR3 region: CASSIRQGSTDTQYF. CDR3 nucleotide sequence: TGTGCCAGCAGCATAAGACAGGGTTCCACAGATACGCAGTATTTT.